Reported below is one TCR beta chain. Antigen specificity is unknown. The V gene's germline CDR1 is SEHNR and CDR2 FQNEAQ (reference sequence). With 7 bases removed from V and 1 base from J, the gap between germline ends came to 7 bases. This CDR3 is built from 13 residues. Amplification of TCR beta CDR3 regions used RNA as the template. A set of HTBI primers served as the primers for a first-round RT-PCR of the TCR CDR3. Via MiXCR, TCRdb re-called the multiplex PCR reads, giving one row per CDR3 protein. The sample has more than 450,000 distinct CDR3 sequences, 13% to 15% seen once; the top ten hold about 15%. This record belongs to a study of T cells in Graves' hyperthyroidism and ophthalmopathy. Regarding the study as a whole: The model identified upcoming ophthalmopathy a median approximately six months ahead of onset. Patients with ophthalmopathy were separated from those with stable hyperthyroidism by a 13 V-J model.

Subjects aged 18 to 65 presented with newly diagnosed hyperthyroidism of less than 2 months' duration. Sequenced material: blood. The chain combines TRBV7-9 with TRBJ2-2; unclear D gene. The sequence was collected from a woman aged 40 to 55 with Graves' hyperthyroidism. This CDR3 reads CASNRQNTGELFF. The CDR3 nucleotides are TGTGCCAGCAACCGACAGAACACCGGGGAGCTGTTTTTT. Looking up the rest from reference TRBV7-9 and TRBJ2-2 gives the full variable domain: DTGVSQNPRHKITKRGQNVTFRCDPISEHNRLYWYRQTLGQGPEFLTYFQNEAQLEKSRLLSDRFSAERPKGSFSTLEIQRTEQGDSAMYLCASNRQNTGELFFGEGSRLTVL.